This entry concerns a single T cell receptor (beta chain). Its antigen remains unidentified. Base qualities are missing; no much larger clone stands one base away. The data are from a study of immune evolution from preneoplasia to lung adenocarcinoma (dated by TCRdb to the early 2020s). Regarding the research as a whole: HLA loss of heterozygosity was found in less than 8% of AIS, more than 13% of MIA and 33% of ADC lesions, and in no AAH lesions. It was reported in the study that approximately 99 samples were used for TCR sequencing. Resected precursor lesions (AAH, AIS, MIA) and invasive adenocarcinomas were compared against paired morphologically normal lung tissue. Class I HLA alleles were inferred from exome data with POLYSOLVER, and allele-specific HLA loss was detected with LOHHLA. The study combined immune gene expression, TCR sequencing and multiplex immunofluorescence to profile immune contexture across lung adenocarcinoma precursors and invasive adenocarcinoma. A total of some 48 patients with pulmonary nodules who underwent surgical resection were included in the overall cohort. Sample size was based on specimen availability rather than a prior power calculation. The immune data were combined with whole exome sequencing and methylation data from the same cohort of nodules. TCR sequencing data came from 45 to 65 patients. Points the paper makes about the study in general: Because all patients were from Japan and China, applicability to Western populations was uncertain. Normal lung showed the highest clonality, whereas later-stage lesions appeared to have higher T cell density and diversity but lower clonality. KRAS-mutant nodules showed the highest T cell clonality compared with EGFR-mutant or double wild-type lesions. Findings were based on association rather than direct causation; larger cohorts with long-term follow-up and longitudinal biopsies were deemed needed. Top T cell clone frequencies were highest in normal lung and appeared to decrease progressively from AAH through AIS, MIA and invasive adenocarcinoma.

The immunoSEQ hsTCRbeta Kit was used to sequence TCR beta CDR3 regions from DNA. The published analysis was carried out like this. TCR sequencing data were analysed with the ImmunoSEQ Analyzer. T cell clonality was calculated on productive rearrangements as 1 minus Pielou's evenness. T cell diversity was measured with the inverse Simpson index on productive templates. T cell density was defined as TCR beta template counts normalized to usable DNA, with usable DNA estimated by amplification and sequencing of housekeeping genes. Two-sided Kruskal-Wallis tests were used to compare TCR metrics between histologic stages. TCRdb obtained this table from immuneACCESS and retained in-frame rearrangements with V and J assigned. These tables miss some clones; where compared with another copy, unresolved V genes account for less than half of the shortfall, and the remainder is unexplained. The V and J calls and clone size were taken over from that table, and D and trimming were inferred from the DNA. A total of about 26,000 clones appear in this sample, about two thirds of them only once. The top ten hold 5.5% to 6% of the sample.

Patients underwent resection in Japan or China between the mid-2010s and the late 2010s. Two lung cancer pathologists independently reviewed H&E slides to confirm the histologic diagnosis of every case. Premalignant or tumor cells were enriched for nucleic acid extraction by macro-dissection performed after pathologic assessment. DNA was isolated from FFPE tissue using the AllPrep DNA/RNA FFPE Kit. The CDR3 holds 15 amino acids from the cysteine to the phenylalanine. The only DNA kept is the CDR3, 45 bases in frame from the first base. Trimming accounts for 3 bases at V and 5 bases at J, while the number of junction bases matched to no gene is 5. Via the germline V gene (reference sequence), CDR1 is GTSNPN and CDR2 SVGIG.

This receptor was obtained from a person between 55 and 70 years old with invasive lung adenocarcinoma. Some clones in this sample may be carry-over from other donors' samples. Sequencing was carried out using FFPE invasive lung adenocarcinoma tissue. The cell subset or site label for this specimen denotes: frankly invasive lung adenocarcinoma (ADC). The sequence is built from TRBV30 and TRBJ2-2, with 11 junctional bases fitting TRBD2. DNA sequence: TGTGCCTGGAGACTAGCGGGAGCCAGGACCGGGGAGCTGTTTTTT. This yields the protein CAWRLAGARTGELFF.